What follows are 5 T cell receptor beta chains derived from one specimen sequenced in a study of CD8+ T cells in alopecia areata. In each case, RNA was isolated and then reverse transcribed into cDNA as the sequencing template. Some clones are missing from TCRdb's copy, which holds only in-frame ones; the method was immunoSEQ multiplex PCR. The data show around 150,000 clones, 80% to 90% seen once. Treatment denoted: oral pan-JAK inhibitor, 5-10 mg twice daily. The sample consisted of CD8+ T cells sorted from blood, taken at week 4, from a patient treated with tofacitinib. The receptors derive from a human donor with alopecia areata.

The CDR3 DNA reads as TGTGCCAGCAGCTTAACCGGGTTAAGCACAGATACGCAGTATTTT. Its translation is CASSLTGLSTDTQYF. The V gene is TRBV11-2, the J gene TRBJ2-3, with D unresolved. Looked up from germline, CDR1 is SGHAT and CDR2 is FQNNGV. This CDR3 is 15 amino acids long. Between the trimmed V and J ends, which lost 2 bases and 0 bases, there was a span of 9 bases.

This rearrangement joins TRBV7-9 to TRBJ2-1; 9 bases align to TRBD2. Looked up from germline, CDR1 is SEHNR and CDR2 is FQNEAQ (reference sequence). The J segment lost 7 bases and the V segment lost 0 bases, leaving 4 bases of the junction unmatched. The CDR3 runs to 15 residues. The CDR3 protein is CASSLASLAGNEQFF. In DNA, the CDR3 is TGTGCCAGCAGCTTAGCGTCCCTAGCGGGGAATGAGCAGTTCTTC. The full variable domain, its missing parts supplied by reference TRBV7-9 and TRBJ2-1, is DTGVSQNPRHKITKRGQNVTFRCDPISEHNRLYWYRQTLGQGPEFLTYFQNEAQLEKSRLLSDRFSAERPKGSFSTLEIQRTEQGDSAMYLCASSLASLAGNEQFFGPGTRLTVL.

J is TRBJ2-7 and V is TRBV7-9, with D perhaps given as TRBD1 or TRBD2 (5 bases each). Germline CDR1 and CDR2: SEHNR and FQNEAQ (reference sequence). This CDR3 has 13 amino acids. The germline V and J ends were trimmed by 5 bases and 5 bases, with 13 bases remaining between them. CDR3 in amino acids: CASSHLRDHEQYF. For the CDR3, the DNA is TGTGCCAGCAGCCACCTTAGGGACCACGAGCAGTACTTC.

V usage is TRBV27 and J usage is TRBJ1-1; D remains ambiguous. V dropped 8 bases and J dropped 2 bases, with 12 bases sitting between them. CDR1 MNHEY and CDR2 SMNVEV come from the germline V gene (reference sequence). This CDR3 region has 13 residues. This chain's CDR3 is CASGWAANTEAFF. The DNA for the CDR3 is TGTGCCAGCGGGTGGGCAGCAAACACTGAAGCTTTCTTT.

V gene TRBV7-6 combines with J gene TRBJ2-7; maybe TRBD2 (6 bases). Germline V lookup: CDR1 SGHVS, CDR2 FNYEAQ. This CDR3 contains 14 residues. The V and J ends lost 5 bases and 5 bases respectively, with 16 bases between them. This CDR3 reads CASSHLGGGNEQYF. DNA of the CDR3: TGTGCCAGCAGCCATTTAGGAGGAGGGAACGAGCAGTACTTC.